What follows are 24 T cell receptor beta chains derived from one specimen sequenced in a study of blood T cells in healthy people across ages. A second PCR, run for roughly 7 to 12 cycles, used a sample-barcoded 5' primer plus a J-beta primer mix. Via MiXCR, TCRdb re-called the 5' RACE reads, giving one row per CDR3 protein. The data hold around 940,000 distinct CDR3 sequences, with roughly half observed a single time. The sequencing input was blood. The source of these receptors is an older woman in good health.

Written as DNA, the CDR3 is TGTGCCAGCAGCCGACTAGCGGGCGCGTCTTTCTACGAGCAGTACTTC. Encoded protein: CASSRLAGASFYEQYF. The rearrangement joins TRBV14 to TRBJ2-7; 10 bases align to TRBD2. V dropped 4 bases and J dropped 3; count of bases not matched to a gene: 9. Germline V CDR1 and CDR2: SGHDN, FVKESK. The CDR3 contains 16 residues. The full variable domain, its missing parts supplied by reference TRBV14 and TRBJ2-7, is EAGVTQFPSHSVIEKGQTVTLRCDPISGHDNLYWYRRVMGKEIKFLLHFVKESKQDESGMPNNRFLAERTGGTYSTLKVQPAELEDSGVYFCASSRLAGASFYEQYFGPGTRLTVT.

This clonotype was seen a single time. The chain links TRBV11-1 to TRBJ2-1; TRBD2 is a possible D gene (5 bases). This CDR3 has 15 residues. Germline V gives CDR1 SGHAT, CDR2 FQDESV (reference sequence). V was shortened by 11 bases and J by 4 bases, with 21 bases between the two germline ends. The CDR3 DNA follows: TGTGCCTCGGGTAGAAGGACTCTAAAATACAATGAGCAGTTCTTC. Residues: CASGRRTLKYNEQFF.

This clonotype came up a few times. The V and J genes are TRBV15 and TRBJ2-1; D not certain. The length of the CDR3 is 11 residues. Looked up from germline, CDR1 is LNHNV and CDR2 is YYDKDF (reference sequence). Trimming took off 8 bases at V and 5 bases at J, with 7 bases between the two ends. The CDR3 sequence is CATWADNEQFF. The CDR3 nucleotides are TGTGCCACCTGGGCGGACAATGAGCAGTTCTTC.

Only a few counts were recorded for this clonotype. V is TRBV29-1 and J is TRBJ2-2, with 12 bases aligning to TRBD2. Germline CDR1 is SQVTM and CDR2 is ANQGSEA. The V and J ends lost 7 bases and 7 bases, in that order; junction bases with no gene match: 7. This CDR3 is built from 14 residues. The CDR3 sequence is CSARLAGEIGELFF. CDR3 sequence (DNA): TGCAGCGCCCGACTAGCGGGAGAGATCGGGGAGCTGTTTTTT.

This chain links TRBV28 with TRBJ2-7, with TRBD2 matching over 10 bases. Unmatched junction bases numbered 6, after V lost 11 bases and J lost 2 bases. The germline V gene has CDR1 MDHEN and CDR2 SYDVKM. This CDR3 has 13 residues. The CDR3 loop is CAGRTSGTYEQYF. CDR3 sequence (DNA): TGTGCCGGGAGGACTAGCGGCACCTACGAGCAGTACTTC.

The chain uses TRBV6-1 and TRBJ2-7, with D possibly being TRBD2 (6 bases). V lost 6 bases and J 10 bases, leaving 31 bases between the germline ends. CDR1 is MNHNS and CDR2 is SASEGT in the germline V gene. The CDR3 is 17 amino acids. The CDR3 is CASRPSGGARRSTTQYF. The CDR3 DNA sequence: TGTGCCAGCAGGCCCTCCGGCGGGGCCCGTCGATCGACAACCCAGTACTTC.

This clonotype came up a few times. The chain recombines TRBV20-1 with TRBJ2-5; D gene ambiguous. CDR1 and CDR2 from the germline V gene are DFQATT and SNEGSKA (reference sequence). V was pared by 3 bases and J by 1 base, with 9 bases between. This CDR3 is built from 13 residues. The CDR3 DNA follows: TGCAGTGCTAGTCGGCAGCCCCAAGAGACCCAGTACTTC. This gives the protein CSASRQPQETQYF.

This clonotype appeared a few times. The chain's CDR3 is CASSSSGRRYEQYF. In DNA form, the CDR3 reads TGTGCCAGCAGTTCAAGCGGGAGGAGATACGAGCAGTACTTC. The rearrangement uses TRBV2 and TRBJ2-7, with TRBD2 matching 9 bases. In germline, CDR1 is SNHLY, CDR2 FYNNEI. This CDR3 is built from 14 residues. V dropped 5 bases and J dropped 4; count of bases not matched to a gene: 6.

V is TRBV7-2 and J is TRBJ2-1; D is uncertain. V shed 3 bases and J shed 8 bases, with 11 bases lying between them. The germline gives CDR1 SGHTA, CDR2 FQGNSA. The CDR3 spans 13 residues. CDR3 nucleotide sequence: TGTGCCAGCAGCTTGTCCCCCTATTATGAGCAGTTCTTC. The encoded protein is CASSLSPYYEQFF.

This clonotype has only a few counts. J is TRBJ2-5 and V is TRBV15; maybe TRBD2 (6 bases). Per the germline V gene, CDR1 is LNHNV and CDR2 is YYDKDF (reference sequence). Trimming pared 1 base from V and 5 bases from J, leaving 11 bases between. CDR3 size: 14 residues. The CDR3 nucleotides are TGTGCCACCAGCAGAGGGCTAGCGTTGGAGACCCAGTACTTC. Translated: CATSRGLALETQYF.

This clonotype was seen a handful of times. V gene TRBV12-3 or TRBV12-4 combines with J gene TRBJ2-7, with 8 bases fitting TRBD1. The V and J ends lost 4 bases and 1 base, in that order; junction bases with no gene match: 3. CDR3 size: 14 residues. CDR3 loop: CASSSGGASYEQYF. CDR3 nucleotides: TGTGCCAGCAGTTCAGGGGGCGCTTCCTACGAGCAGTACTTC.

The rearrangement links TRBV12-3 or TRBV12-4 to TRBJ2-7; 10 bases match TRBD1. J gave up 6 bases and V 6 bases, and 5 bases lay outside the gene matches. This CDR3 is built from 13 residues. The CDR3 region is CASRRDRGSEQYF. The CDR3 DNA follows: TGTGCCAGCAGAAGGGACAGGGGAAGCGAGCAGTACTTC.

The chain couples TRBV9 to TRBJ2-7; 7 bases line up with TRBD2. V dropped 2 bases and J dropped 0; count of bases not matched to a gene: 11. Germline CDR1 reads SGDLS; CDR2 reads YYNGEE. The CDR3 totals 17 residues. The CDR3, as DNA: TGTGCCAGCAGCGTCGACTACTCTAGCGGCAGCTCCTACGAGCAGTACTTC. Encoded protein: CASSVDYSSGSSYEQYF.

The chain recombines TRBV12-3 or TRBV12-4 with TRBJ2-7; weak D call: TRBD2 (7 bases). The CDR3 is made up of 16 amino acids. Trimming stripped 7 bases from V and 0 bases from J, with 19 bases between. This chain's CDR3 is CASTLGGASSSYEQYF. The CDR3 DNA sequence: TGTGCCAGCACCCTTGGGGGGGCCTCAAGCTCCTACGAGCAGTACTTC.

This chain joins TRBV2 and TRBJ2-1; TRBD2 matches at 11 bases. This CDR3 region has 16 residues. Germline V gene sequence: CDR1 SNHLY, CDR2 FYNNEI. V gave up 0 bases and J gave up 4 bases; unmatched junction bases: 2. CDR3 sequence: CASSEARLAGYNEQFF. The CDR3 bases are TGTGCCAGCAGTGAAGCGCGACTAGCGGGATACAATGAGCAGTTCTTC.

The chain couples TRBV21-1 to TRBJ2-7; the table's D call TRBD2 went unverified against the DNA. The J call is doubtful: the DNA matches TRBJ2-5 better. TRBV21-1 is reported as a pseudogene. The CDR3 loop spans 18 amino acids. The CDR3 is CASSKAKGAGGPLETQYF. CDR3 sequence (DNA): TGTGCCAGCAGCAAAGCGAAAGGTGCGGGAGGGCCGTTGGAGACCCAGTACTTC.

In regard to this clonotype: A much larger clone lies one base from this, so it may be a read error. The chain carries TRBV5-1 and TRBJ2-5; D gene unclear. The J call may be wrong; the DNA end is better matched by TRBJ2-7. Germline V gene data show CDR1 as SGHRS and CDR2 as YFSETQ. This CDR3 contains 15 residues. The CDR3 region is CAGTPADSIVDEQYF. The CDR3 DNA is TGCGCCGGCACCCCGGCCGACTCCATCGTCGACGAGCAGTACTTC.

CDR3 bases: TGTGCCAGCAGTTTAGCCTTGGGGATAACCGGGGAGCTGTTTTTT. Protein sequence: CASSLALGITGELFF. This chain joins TRBV27 and TRBJ2-2; D uncertain. V gave up 2 bases and J gave up 5 bases, with 12 bases separating them. CDR3 size: 15 residues. Germline-derived CDR1 and CDR2 are MNHEY and SMNVEV (reference sequence).

This clonotype was found a few times. The CDR3 sequence: CASSYDSSYNSPLHF. CDR3 in DNA: TGTGCCAGCAGTTACGACTCCTCCTATAATTCACCCCTCCACTTT. The chain has TRBV27 and TRBJ1-6; D not certain. Per the germline V gene, CDR1 is MNHEY and CDR2 is SMNVEV (reference sequence). V lost 4 bases, J lost 0 bases, and 7 bases lay in between. The CDR3 runs to 15 residues.

The chain has TRBV4-2 and TRBJ2-7, with D perhaps matching TRBD1 (5 bases). The assigned J gene may be wrong: the sequence end matches TRBJ2-5 better. Germline V gene sequence: CDR1 LGHNA, CDR2 YNFKEQ. The CDR3 has 15 amino acids. The CDR3 is CASSQTDSGGETQYF. In DNA, the CDR3 is TGTGCCAGCAGCCAGACAGACTCAGGCGGAGAGACCCAGTACTTC.

This clonotype was found a few times. V gene TRBV7-8 combines with J gene TRBJ2-3; 13 bases match TRBD2. J gave up 2 bases and V 4 bases, and 3 bases lay outside the gene matches. The CDR3 spans 16 residues. Looked up from germline, CDR1 is SGHVS and CDR2 is FQNEAQ. CDR3 sequence: CASSSGLAGVTDTQYF. The CDR3 DNA reads TGTGCCAGCAGCTCCGGACTAGCGGGAGTCACAGATACGCAGTATTTT.

CDR3 in amino acids: CASSLDAGRGETQYF. The CDR3 bases are TGTGCCAGCAGCTTAGATGCGGGTAGGGGGGAGACCCAGTACTTC. The chain uses TRBV7-2 and TRBJ2-5; D may be TRBD1 (6 bases). V was trimmed by 1 base and J by 5 bases, leaving 14 bases between them. This CDR3 contains 15 residues. Germline CDR1 is SGHTA and CDR2 is FQGNSA.

This clonotype was seen just once. This chain links TRBV6-2 or TRBV6-3 with TRBJ2-7; 8 positions match TRBD1. This CDR3 is 13 amino acids long. In germline, CDR1 is MNHEY, CDR2 SVGEGT. The trim removed 7 bases at V and 3 bases at J, leaving 5 bases unmatched. As DNA, the CDR3 is TGTGCCAGCAAGGCGGGACAGGTCTACGAGCAGTACTTC. This encodes CASKAGQVYEQYF.

This clonotype was counted only a few times. This chain links TRBV4-1 with TRBJ2-1; TRBD2 is a possible D gene (5 bases). Germline-derived CDR1 and CDR2 are MGHRA and YSYEKL. The CDR3 is 18 amino acids. V lost 6 bases, J lost 0 bases, and 21 bases lay in between. The CDR3 nucleotides read TGCGCCAGCAGACGAACTAACTACGGGAAGAACTCCTACAATGAGCAGTTCTTC. Translation gives CASRRTNYGKNSYNEQFF.